This T cell receptor (beta chain) was profiled in a study of cytomegalovirus exposure and HLA in healthy donors. V was pared by 5 bases and J by 1 base, with 5 bases of the junction left unmatched. Germline V gene sequence: CDR1 MDHEN, CDR2 SYDVKM. There are 15 residues in the CDR3. The PCR was carried out with 60 Vbeta primers and 13 Jbeta primers. Measured with immunoSEQ multiplex PCR; TCRdb has only the in-frame clones, and not every one. Among fewer than 85,000 clones, about 79% were seen once, and the ten largest hold around 5.1%. This receptor was identified in a male donor in good health and CMV-seropositive. Sequencing was done on a sample of PBMCs. The rearrangement uses TRBV28 and TRBJ2-3, with 8 bases aligning to TRBD2. Here the CDR3 DNA reads TGTGCCAGCAGTGATAGCGGGGCTCGCACAGATACGCAGTATTTT. Residues: CASSDSGARTDTQYF.